This T cell receptor (beta chain) was captured by sequencing in a study of T cell repertoires in cytomegalovirus infection. Study as a whole: Shared public TCR beta signatures pointed to both CMV infection and a matching HLA type. The study's findings and limits: Summed public TCR beta family frequency identified CMV carriers bearing the relevant HLA. HLA-C-restricted CMV clonotypes gave the most frequent clonotype in two of eight donors.

With respect to this clonotype: What it binds is not known.

TCRdb ran MiXCR on the reads and lists one entry per CDR3 protein. The data hold some 180,000 distinct CDR3 sequences, with more than 9% observed a single time. The sample consisted of PBMCs. The source of this sequence is a human donor in good health (CMV status not recorded). Some clones in this sample may be carry-over from other donors' samples.

CDR3 DNA sequence: TGTGCCAGCAGCCAAGACTTCCGGGACAGGGTCCTGAATGGCTCCTACAATGAGCAGTTCTTC. This gives the protein CASSQDFRDRVLNGSYNEQFF. The chain uses TRBV3-1 and TRBJ2-1; TRBD1 agrees at 9 bases. The V and J ends lost 0 bases and 0 bases, in that order; junction bases with no gene match: 15. Germline CDR1 is LGHDT and CDR2 is YNNKEL (reference sequence). The CDR3 loop spans 21 amino acids.